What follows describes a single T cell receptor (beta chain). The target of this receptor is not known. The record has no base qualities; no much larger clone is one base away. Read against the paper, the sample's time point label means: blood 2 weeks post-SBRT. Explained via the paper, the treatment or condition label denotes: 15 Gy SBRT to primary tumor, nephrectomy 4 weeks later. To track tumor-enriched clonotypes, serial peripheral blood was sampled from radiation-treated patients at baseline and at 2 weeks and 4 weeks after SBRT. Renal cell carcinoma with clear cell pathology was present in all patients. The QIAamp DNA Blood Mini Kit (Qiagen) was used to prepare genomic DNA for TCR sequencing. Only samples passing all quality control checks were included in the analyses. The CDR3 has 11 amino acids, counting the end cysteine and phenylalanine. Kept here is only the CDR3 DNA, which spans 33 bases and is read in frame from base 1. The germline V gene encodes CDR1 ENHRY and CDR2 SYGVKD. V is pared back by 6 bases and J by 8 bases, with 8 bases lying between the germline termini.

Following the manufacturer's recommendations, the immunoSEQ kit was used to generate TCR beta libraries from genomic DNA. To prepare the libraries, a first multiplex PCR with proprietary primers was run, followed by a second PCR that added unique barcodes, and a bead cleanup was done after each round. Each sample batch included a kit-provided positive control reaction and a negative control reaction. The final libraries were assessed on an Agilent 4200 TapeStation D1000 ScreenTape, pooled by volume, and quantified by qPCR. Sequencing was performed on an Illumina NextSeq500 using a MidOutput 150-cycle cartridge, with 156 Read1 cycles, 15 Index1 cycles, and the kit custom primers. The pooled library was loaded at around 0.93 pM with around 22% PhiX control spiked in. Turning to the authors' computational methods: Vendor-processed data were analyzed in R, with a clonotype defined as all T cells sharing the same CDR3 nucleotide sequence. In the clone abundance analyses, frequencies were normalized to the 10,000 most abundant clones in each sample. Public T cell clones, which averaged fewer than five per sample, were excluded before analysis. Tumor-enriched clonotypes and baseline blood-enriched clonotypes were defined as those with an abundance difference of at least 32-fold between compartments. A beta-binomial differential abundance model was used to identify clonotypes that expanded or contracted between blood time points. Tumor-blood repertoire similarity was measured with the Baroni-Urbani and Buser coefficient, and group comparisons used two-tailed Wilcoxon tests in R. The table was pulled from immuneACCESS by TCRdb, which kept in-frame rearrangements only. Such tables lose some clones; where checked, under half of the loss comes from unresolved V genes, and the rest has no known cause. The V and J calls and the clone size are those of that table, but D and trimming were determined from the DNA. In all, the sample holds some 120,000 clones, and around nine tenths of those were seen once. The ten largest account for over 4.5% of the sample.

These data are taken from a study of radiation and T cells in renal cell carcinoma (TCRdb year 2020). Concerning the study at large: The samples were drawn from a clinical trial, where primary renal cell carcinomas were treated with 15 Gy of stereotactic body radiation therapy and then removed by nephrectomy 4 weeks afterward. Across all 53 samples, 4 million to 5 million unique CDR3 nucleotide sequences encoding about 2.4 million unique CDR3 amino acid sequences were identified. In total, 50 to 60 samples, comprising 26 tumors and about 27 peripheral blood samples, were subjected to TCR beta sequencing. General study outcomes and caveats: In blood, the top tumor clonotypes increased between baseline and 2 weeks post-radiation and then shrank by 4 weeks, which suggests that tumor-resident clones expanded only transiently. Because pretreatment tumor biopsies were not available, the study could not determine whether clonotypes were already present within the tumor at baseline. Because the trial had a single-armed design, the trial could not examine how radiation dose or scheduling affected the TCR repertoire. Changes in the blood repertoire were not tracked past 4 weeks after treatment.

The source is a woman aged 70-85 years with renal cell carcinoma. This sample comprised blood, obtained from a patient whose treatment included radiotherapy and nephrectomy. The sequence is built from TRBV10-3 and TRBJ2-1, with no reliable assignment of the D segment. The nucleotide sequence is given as TGTGCCATCAGCAAGCTCGATGAGCAGTTCTTC. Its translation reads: CAISKLDEQFF.